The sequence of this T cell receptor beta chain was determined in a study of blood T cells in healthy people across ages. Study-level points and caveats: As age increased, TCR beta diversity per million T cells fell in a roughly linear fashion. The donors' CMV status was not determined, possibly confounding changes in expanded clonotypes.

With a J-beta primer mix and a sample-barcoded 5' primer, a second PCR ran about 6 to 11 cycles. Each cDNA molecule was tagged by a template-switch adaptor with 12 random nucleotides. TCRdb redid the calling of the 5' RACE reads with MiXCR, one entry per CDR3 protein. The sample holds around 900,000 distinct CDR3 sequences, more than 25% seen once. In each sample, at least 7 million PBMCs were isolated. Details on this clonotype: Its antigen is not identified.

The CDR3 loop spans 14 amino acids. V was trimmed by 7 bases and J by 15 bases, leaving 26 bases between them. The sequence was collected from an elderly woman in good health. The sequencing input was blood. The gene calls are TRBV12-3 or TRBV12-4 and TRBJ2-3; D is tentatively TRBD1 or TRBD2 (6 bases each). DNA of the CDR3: TGTGCCAGCACTCAAAGGGGGGCGGCAGATACGGAATATTTT. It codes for CASTQRGAADTEYF.